The 21 T cell receptor beta chains below were found in one sample sequenced in a study of molecular identifiers for immune sequencing clone quantification. TCRdb re-called the PCR reads through MiXCR, storing one row per CDR3 protein. The top ten hold 1.4% to 1.5% of the sample, which has about 65,000 distinct CDR3 sequences, about a sixth seen once. Sequencing was done on a sample of naive CD8+ T cells from blood, with Jurkat cell RNA spiked in. As for subset: FACS-sorted CD8+CD4-CCR7+CD45RA+ naive T cells. The receptors come from a human donor in good health. Some libraries in this study had Jurkat cell RNA spiked in.

Regarding this clonotype: A much larger clonotype is one base distant, so this may be a read error. The chain combines TRBV28 with TRBJ2-3; TRBD1 matches 7 bases. The CDR3 totals 15 residues. Germline values: CDR1 MDHEN, CDR2 SYDVKM. Trimming at V came to 10 bases and at J to 6 bases, leaving 16 bases not matched to a gene. The CDR3 reads CATNILTGPTDTQYF. The CDR3 DNA reads as TGTGCCACCAACATACTGACAGGGCCCACGGATACGCAGTATTTT.

The chain links TRBV13 to TRBJ2-1, with TRBD2 as a possible D gene (5 bases). CDR1 PRHDT and CDR2 FYEKMQ come from the germline V gene (reference sequence). The CDR3 covers 15 residues. V was shortened by 3 bases and J by 4 bases, with 13 bases between the two germline ends. In DNA, the CDR3 is TGTGCCAGCAGCTTTGAGGAGGATGGTTACAATGAGCAGTTCTTC. Protein: CASSFEEDGYNEQFF.

This clonotype appeared many times. This chain links TRBV19 with TRBJ2-7; 8 positions match TRBD1. Trimming took 5 bases from V and 2 from J; bases not matched to a gene: 8. Germline CDR1 LNHDA, CDR2 SQIVND (reference sequence). CDR3 length: 15 residues. CDR3 sequence: CASSFMGQDAYEQYF. The CDR3 coding sequence is TGTGCCAGTAGTTTCATGGGACAGGACGCCTACGAGCAGTACTTC.

The sample holds a few counts of this clonotype. The chain couples TRBV5-1 to TRBJ1-4, with TRBD1 identical over 8 bases. The CDR3 extends over 15 amino acids. V dropped 7 bases and J dropped 7; count of bases not matched to a gene: 12. Germline values: CDR1 SGHRS, CDR2 YFSETQ. The CDR3 loop is CASSERTGIFEKLFF. CDR3 bases: TGCGCCAGCTCCGAAAGGACAGGGATTTTTGAAAAACTGTTTTTT.

This sequence joins TRBV27 and TRBJ2-7, with 10 bases lining up with TRBD1. From germline, CDR1 is MNHEY and CDR2 SMNVEV (reference sequence). The CDR3 runs to 15 residues. Trimming removed 3 bases from V and 3 bases from J; junction bases left unmatched: 5. CDR3 DNA sequence: TGTGCCAGCAGTTTCTCCCGGACAGGGGGCTACGAGCAGTACTTC. This translates into CASSFSRTGGYEQYF.

The gene calls are TRBV23-1 and TRBJ2-5; D is possibly TRBD1 or TRBD2 (6 bases each). TRBV23-1 is an open reading frame, and its role is uncertain. Trimming took 3 bases from V and 2 from J, leaving 19 bases between them. The CDR3 loop spans 17 amino acids. CDR3 sequence reads: CASSHQSEGGEQETQYF. CDR3 nucleotides: TGCGCCAGCAGTCACCAAAGTGAGGGGGGAGAACAAGAGACCCAGTACTTC.

This clonotype was detected ten times or more. The rearrangement uses TRBV7-8 and TRBJ2-1; D not resolved. The CDR3 is made up of 15 amino acids. CDR1 is SGHVS, CDR2 FQNEAQ, per germline. V lost 4 bases and J 5 bases, leaving 15 bases between the germline ends. CDR3 DNA: TGTGCCAGCAGCTATTATAAAATGGCTAACAATGAGCAGTTCTTC. This codes for CASSYYKMANNEQFF.

This clonotype showed up many times. J is TRBJ1-1 and V is TRBV4-1; maybe TRBD1 (6 bases). Germline values: CDR1 MGHRA, CDR2 YSYEKL. This CDR3 region has 14 residues. The germline V and J ends were trimmed by 3 bases and 7 bases, with 15 bases remaining between them. The CDR3 DNA follows: TGCGCCAGCAGCCAGGCTACAGGGATACATGAAGCTTTCTTT. It specifies CASSQATGIHEAFF.

This clonotype has ten or more counts. This chain connects TRBV5-1 to TRBJ2-7; D may match TRBD1 or TRBD2 (6 bases each). The CDR3 sequence is 16 residues long. Per germline, CDR1 SGHRS and CDR2 YFSETQ. Trimming shortened V by 2 bases and J by 3 bases, and 18 bases separated the two germline ends. DNA of the CDR3: TGCGCCAGCAGCTTTTCGATATTCGGGGGCAGCTACGAGCAGTACTTC. Translated, it gives CASSFSIFGGSYEQYF.

This clonotype was observed many times. J is TRBJ1-2 and V is TRBV20-1; D unclear. Germline CDR1 DFQATT, CDR2 SNEGSKA (reference sequence). Trimming stripped 6 bases from V and 4 bases from J, with 12 bases between. The CDR3 is made up of 12 amino acids. The CDR3 coding sequence is TGCAGTGCCGCGGACGGATTCTATGGCTACACCTTC. This gives the protein CSAADGFYGYTF.

With respect to this clonotype: One base away lies a much larger clone, so this may be a sequencing read error. The V gene is TRBV10-2, the J gene TRBJ2-2, with 9 bases fitting TRBD2. Germline values: CDR1 WSHSY, CDR2 SAAADI. J lost 8 bases, V lost 6 bases, and 13 bases had no gene match. The CDR3 has 16 residues. The CDR3, as DNA: TGCGCCAGCAGCCCCGGGACTAGCCTATCCCTTGGGGAGCTGTTTTTT. Amino acid sequence: CASSPGTSLSLGELFF.

This clonotype has only one observation. Being one base from a much bigger clone, this may be a read error. The chain links TRBV28 to TRBJ2-5; 13 bases fit TRBD2. V shed 8 bases, J shed 5 bases, and the junction held 17 bases outside the gene matches. The CDR3 runs 18 residues. Germline loops: CDR1 MDHEN, CDR2 SYDVKM. The CDR3 is CASGSIRTSGSLYETQYF. The CDR3 coding sequence is TGTGCCAGCGGTTCGATTAGGACTAGCGGGAGTTTGTACGAGACCCAGTACTTC.

This clonotype occurred many times. This chain links TRBV5-1 with TRBJ2-7; 9 bases are shared with TRBD1. CDR1 is SGHRS, CDR2 YFSETQ, per germline. Trimming removed 0 bases from V and 2 bases from J; junction bases left unmatched: 12. The CDR3 is 18 residues long. CDR3 nucleotide sequence: TGCGCCAGCAGCTTGGGACCGGGACAGGGTGCCCTAACCTACGAGCAGTACTTC. It translates to CASSLGPGQGALTYEQYF.

This clonotype has only a few counts. The chain is built from TRBV20-1 and TRBJ2-1; the D is unclear. The germline V gene encodes CDR1 DFQATT and CDR2 SNEGSKA (reference sequence). The CDR3 spans 15 residues. V lost 5 bases and J lost 10, with 24 bases in between. The CDR3 DNA is TGCAGTGCTCCCCCCCTAGAACCCGTACCCGCGGAGCAGTTCTTC. As protein: CSAPPLEPVPAEQFF.

This clonotype was seen at least ten times. The chain links TRBV27 to TRBJ2-7; 11 nucleotides align to TRBD1. Trimming cost V 8 bases and J 5 bases; bases outside gene matches: 11. CDR3 length: 15 residues. Germline V gives CDR1 MNHEY, CDR2 SMNVEV (reference sequence). CDR3 region: CASGWTGGLFDEQYF. The CDR3 DNA reads as TGTGCCAGCGGTTGGACAGGGGGCTTATTCGACGAGCAGTACTTC.

This clonotype was detected many times. The chain employs TRBV27 and TRBJ1-5; tentatively, D is TRBD1 (6 bases). The V end was cut by 8 bases, the J end by 11 bases, with 16 bases between. The germline gives CDR1 MNHEY, CDR2 SMNVEV (reference sequence). CDR3 size: 12 residues. CDR3 coding DNA: TGTGCCAGCGGAACACAGGGCGCGGCCCAGCATTTT. Protein: CASGTQGAAQHF.

There are many counts of this clonotype. This chain links TRBV16 with TRBJ2-5; TRBD2 is a possible D gene (5 bases). The V and J ends lost 2 bases and 5 bases respectively, with 21 bases between them. CDR1 is KGHSY and CDR2 is FQNENV in the germline V gene. This CDR3 is 17 amino acids long. CDR3 bases: TGTGCCAGCAGCCAACAAATTCTCGAGGGCCAATCCGAGACCCAGTACTTC. This sequence encodes CASSQQILEGQSETQYF. The whole variable domain, remainder taken from reference TRBV16 and TRBJ2-5, is GEEVAQTPKHLVRGEGQKAKLYCAPIKGHSYVFWYQQVLKNEFKFLISFQNENVFDETGMPKERFSAKCLPNSPCSLEIQATKLEDSAVYFCASSQQILEGQSETQYFGPGTRLLVL.

This clonotype was seen ten or more times. V is TRBV20-1 and J is TRBJ2-2, with 9 bases that match TRBD1. From germline, CDR1 is DFQATT and CDR2 SNEGSKA (reference sequence). The V and J ends lost 3 bases and 5 bases, in that order; junction bases with no gene match: 4. CDR3 length: 14 residues. In DNA, the CDR3 is TGCAGTGCTAGGACAGGGGGTTTTACCGGGGAGCTGTTTTTT. Protein sequence: CSARTGGFTGELFF.

There are many counts of this clonotype. The chain couples TRBV7-9 to TRBJ2-7; TRBD2 aligns across 8 bases. Germline CDR1 is SEHNR and CDR2 is FQNEAQ (reference sequence). J lost 5 bases, V lost 5 bases, and 14 bases had no gene match. This CDR3 has 16 amino acids. The CDR3 DNA follows: TGTGCCAGCAGCCCCCACCAGCGGGAGTTATCTAACGAGCAGTACTTC. The encoded protein is CASSPHQRELSNEQYF.

This clonotype was detected ten times or more. At one end the junction does not follow the germline gene, possibly because of a read error. The V gene is TRBV5-6, the J gene TRBJ2-5; 7 nucleotides match TRBD1. This CDR3 region has 15 residues. CDR1 and CDR2 from the germline V gene are SGHDT and YYEEEE. The CDR3 DNA sequence: TGTGCCAGCAGCGCCGGGACAGTCCTACAAGAGATCCAGTACTTC. It yields the protein CASSAGTVLQEIQYF.

This clonotype was observed many times. The chain combines TRBV27 with TRBJ1-2, with a weak D call TRBD1 (6 bases). Trimming shortened V by 4 bases and J by 5 bases, and 14 bases separated the two germline ends. The CDR3 is made up of 14 amino acids. Germline V gives CDR1 MNHEY, CDR2 SMNVEV (reference sequence). This CDR3 is CASSSGGRWYGYTF. The CDR3 coding sequence is TGTGCCAGCAGTTCTGGGGGGCGCTGGTATGGCTACACCTTC.